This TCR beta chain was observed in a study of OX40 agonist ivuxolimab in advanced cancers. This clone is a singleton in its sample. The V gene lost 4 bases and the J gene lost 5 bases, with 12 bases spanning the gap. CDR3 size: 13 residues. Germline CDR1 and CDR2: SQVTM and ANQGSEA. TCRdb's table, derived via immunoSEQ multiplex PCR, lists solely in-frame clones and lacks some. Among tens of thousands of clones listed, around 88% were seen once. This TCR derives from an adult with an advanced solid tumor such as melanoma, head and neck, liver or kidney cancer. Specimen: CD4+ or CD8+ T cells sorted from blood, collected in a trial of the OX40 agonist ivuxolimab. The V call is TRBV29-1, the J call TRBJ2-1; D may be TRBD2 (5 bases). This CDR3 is CSVAPAEDNEQFF. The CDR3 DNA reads TGCAGCGTTGCTCCAGCGGAAGACAATGAGCAGTTCTTC.